This entry lists 21 T cell receptor beta chains sequenced from one sample in a study of blood T cell repertoires in COVID-19 (dated by TCRdb to about 2020). Receptors were amplified or captured by the immunoSEQ multiplex PCR assay. The table comes from immuneACCESS by way of TCRdb, which keeps in-frame sequences with V and J called. Part of the clones is missing from these tables; in studies checked, under half for an unresolved V gene and the rest for unknown reasons. For this sample there are over 250,000 clones; 75% to 90% appear just once. The ten largest account for less than 2.5% of the sample. Sequencing input: PBMCs or T cells enriched from blood (not recorded which). These receptors were obtained from a woman in her late teens or twenties who had recovered from COVID-19.

The rearrangement joins TRBV2 to TRBJ1-1; weak D call: TRBD1 (5 bases). V was trimmed by 5 bases and J by 1 base, leaving 14 bases between them. The germline CDR1 and CDR2 sequences are SNHLY and FYNNEI. This CDR3 has 15 residues. Written as DNA, the CDR3 is TGTGCCAGCAGTTCAACGACAGAAGGGAACACTGAAGCTTTCTTT. Its translation is CASSSTTEGNTEAFF. Variable domain in full (rest from reference TRBV2 and TRBJ1-1): EPEVTQTPSHQVTQMGQEVILRCVPISNHLYFYWYRQILGQKVEFLVSFYNNEISEKSEIFDDQFSVERPDGSNFTLKIRSTKLEDSAMYFCASSSTTEGNTEAFFGQGTRLTVV.

V usage is TRBV5-1 and J usage is TRBJ2-3; D not certain. In germline, CDR1 is SGHRS, CDR2 YFSETQ. The CDR3 is 12 amino acids. V lost 2 bases and J 1 base, leaving 2 bases between the germline ends. CDR3 amino acids: CASSFGTDTQYF. Written as DNA, the CDR3 is TGCGCCAGCAGCTTCGGCACAGATACGCAGTATTTT.

This clone has just one count. The chain carries TRBV2 and TRBJ1-4; D is ambiguous. Trimming left V 8 bases short and J 7 bases short, with 11 bases between. CDR1 is SNHLY and CDR2 is FYNNEI in the germline V gene. This CDR3 is 12 amino acids long. CDR3 nucleotide sequence: TGTGCCAGCGTGGGGAGGCGTGAAAAACTGTTTTTT. Protein sequence: CASVGRREKLFF.

V gene TRBV7-9 combines with J gene TRBJ2-1; the match to TRBD1 covers 8 bases. The CDR3 covers 15 residues. Germline values: CDR1 SEHNR, CDR2 FQNEAQ (reference sequence). J gave up 3 bases and V 1 base, and 2 bases lay outside the gene matches. The CDR3 is CASSLGTGLYNEQFF. The CDR3 region has the DNA TGTGCCAGCAGCTTAGGGACAGGGCTCTACAATGAGCAGTTCTTC.

V and J are TRBV4-2 and TRBJ2-1, with 12 bases fitting TRBD2. The CDR3 loop spans 15 amino acids. Germline V gene data show CDR1 as LGHNA and CDR2 as YNFKEQ. V shed 3 bases, J shed 7 bases, and the junction held 4 bases outside the gene matches. The CDR3 region has the DNA TGTGCCAGCAGCCATACTAGCGGGGGGTTAAATGAGCAGTTCTTC. This translates into CASSHTSGGLNEQFF.

V is TRBV27 and J is TRBJ2-1, with D possibly TRBD2 on 6 matching bases. Between the trimmed V and J ends, which lost 1 base and 7 bases, there was a span of 11 bases. This CDR3 has 14 residues. Germline V CDR1 and CDR2: MNHEY, SMNVEV (reference sequence). The CDR3, as DNA: TGTGCCAGCAGTTTATATGGGGGGACGAATGAGCAGTTCTTC. Translated, it gives CASSLYGGTNEQFF.

This chain links TRBV27 with TRBJ2-7; D remains unclear. The V gene lost 2 bases and the J gene lost 7 bases, with 12 bases spanning the gap. CDR1 is MNHEY, CDR2 SMNVEV, per germline (reference sequence). The CDR3 sequence is 13 residues long. This CDR3 reads CASSLQAYTEQYF. Here the CDR3 DNA reads TGTGCCAGCAGTTTACAGGCGTATACTGAGCAGTACTTC.

The V and J genes are TRBV11-3 and TRBJ1-4; 8 bases match TRBD1. The trim removed 8 bases at V and 5 bases at J, leaving 10 bases unmatched. CDR3 length: 15 residues. In germline, CDR1 is SGHNT, CDR2 YENEEA. CDR3 sequence: CASGNRTGPNEKLFF. The CDR3 region has the DNA TGTGCCAGCGGAAACCGGACAGGGCCGAATGAAAAACTGTTTTTT. The variable domain in full, with the rest retrieved from reference TRBV11-3 and TRBJ1-4, is EAGVVQSPRYKIIEKKQPVAFWCNPISGHNTLYWYLQNLGQGPELLIRYENEEAVDDSQLPKDRFSAERLKGVDSTLKIQPAELGDSAVYLCASGNRTGPNEKLFFGSGTQLSVL.

The genes are TRBV6-5 and TRBJ1-6; D unresolved. The ends were cut back, 5 bases at V and 10 bases at J, with 9 bases in the middle. CDR1 is MNHEY and CDR2 is SVGAGI in the germline V gene. The CDR3 runs to 12 residues. The CDR3 nucleotides are TGTGCCAGCAGTCGGGGAGAGTCACCCCTCCACTTT. It encodes CASSRGESPLHF.

The table lists this clone with a few counts. This chain connects TRBV30 to TRBJ1-1; TRBD1 is a possible D gene (6 bases). Germline values: CDR1 GTSNPN, CDR2 SVGIG (reference sequence). The CDR3 runs to 13 residues. V was shortened by 2 bases and J by 3 bases, with 10 bases between the two germline ends. The CDR3 DNA sequence: TGTGCCTGGAGTAGAGGGGGGGACACTGAAGCTTTCTTT. Its translation is CAWSRGGDTEAFF.

This chain joins TRBV29-1 and TRBJ1-2, with D hard to call. Germline loops: CDR1 SQVTM, CDR2 ANQGSEA. This CDR3 contains 12 residues. V was shortened by 4 bases and J by 1 base, with 7 bases between the two germline ends. The chain's CDR3 is CSVGGSNYGYTF. CDR3 in DNA: TGCAGCGTTGGTGGCAGTAACTATGGCTACACCTTC.

V is TRBV19 and J is TRBJ1-5, with D unresolved. V lost 3 bases, J lost 4 bases, and 10 bases lay in between. In germline, CDR1 is LNHDA, CDR2 SQIVND (reference sequence). This CDR3 has 14 residues. The CDR3 loop is CASSMRVPNQPQHF. The DNA of the CDR3 is TGTGCCAGTAGTATGAGGGTTCCAAATCAGCCCCAGCATTTT.

The CDR3 reads CASSYWEGVGSKPQHF. DNA for the CDR3: TGTGCCAGCAGTTACTGGGAGGGGGTCGGGTCGAAGCCCCAGCATTTT. The chain uses TRBV6-6 and TRBJ1-5; D is perhaps TRBD1 (6 bases). CDR3 length: 16 residues. V was clipped by 1 base and J by 8 bases, with 18 bases between them. The germline CDR1 and CDR2 sequences are MNHNY and SVGAGI (reference sequence).

The chain is built from TRBV6-4 and TRBJ1-5; tentative D call: TRBD1 (5 bases). V was trimmed by 4 bases and J by 7 bases, leaving 20 bases between them. Germline loops: CDR1 MRHNA, CDR2 SNTAGT. The CDR3 runs to 16 residues. For the CDR3, the DNA is TGTGCCAGCAGTGGAAAGGGACTGAAGATTGGGCAGCCCCAGCATTTT. It encodes CASSGKGLKIGQPQHF.

CDR3 in amino acids: CASSWGIGYEQYF. CDR3 in DNA: TGTGCCAGCAGCTGGGGCATTGGTTACGAGCAGTACTTC. The chain recombines TRBV5-4 with TRBJ2-7; perhaps TRBD1 as D (5 bases). In germline, CDR1 is SGHNT, CDR2 YYREEE (reference sequence). Trimming stripped 3 bases from V and 4 bases from J, with 11 bases between. The CDR3 extends over 13 amino acids.

The rearrangement links TRBV4-1 to TRBJ2-5; D unclear. Germline V gene sequence: CDR1 MGHRA, CDR2 YSYEKL. V was trimmed by 1 base and J by 5 bases, leaving 8 bases between them. CDR3 length: 13 residues. CDR3 region: CASSQVLLETQYF. The CDR3, as DNA: TGCGCCAGCAGCCAAGTCCTTCTCGAGACCCAGTACTTC.

The chain combines TRBV7-8 with TRBJ1-3; TRBD1 is a possible D gene (6 bases). The CDR3 consists of 17 residues. Germline V gene data show CDR1 as SGHVS and CDR2 as FQNEAQ. Trimming took off 3 bases at V and 5 bases at J, with 20 bases between the two ends. The CDR3 coding sequence is TGTGCCAGCAGCTTCCGGATCAGGGGCGATGGGAGAAACACCATATATTTT. Translated, it gives CASSFRIRGDGRNTIYF.

The J gene is TRBJ2-7, the V gene TRBV5-1; TRBD1 matches 8 bases. V dropped 0 bases and J dropped 5; count of bases not matched to a gene: 1. The V gene's germline CDR1 is SGHRS and CDR2 YFSETQ. The CDR3 contains 13 residues. For the CDR3, the DNA is TGCGCCAGCAGCTTGGGACAGGGGAACGAGCAGTACTTC. It encodes CASSLGQGNEQYF.

The J gene is TRBJ2-7, the V gene TRBV7-9; 8 bases map to TRBD1. Germline V gene lookup returns CDR1 SEHNR and CDR2 FQNEAQ (reference sequence). The CDR3 extends over 13 amino acids. After removal of 10 bases from V and 4 bases from J, the junction contained 9 bases not matched to a gene. The CDR3 reads CATTAGGKYEQYF. The CDR3 DNA sequence: TGTGCCACCACGGCAGGGGGCAAGTACGAGCAGTACTTC.

The chain carries TRBV7-2 and TRBJ2-2; 12 positions match TRBD2. V shed 5 bases and J 5 bases; nucleotides not matched to a gene: 3. The length of the CDR3 is 15 residues. Germline V lookup: CDR1 SGHTA, CDR2 FQGNSA. The CDR3, as DNA: TGTGCCAGCAGCCCTACTAGCGGGGGGACCGGGGAGCTGTTTTTT. Translated, it gives CASSPTSGGTGELFF.

The V and J genes are TRBV5-5 and TRBJ1-4; TRBD1 might be the D (5 bases). The CDR3 spans 14 residues. The V end was cut by 4 bases, the J end by 6 bases, with 13 bases between. Germline assignment: CDR1 SGHKS and CDR2 YYEKEE (reference sequence). In DNA form, the CDR3 reads TGTGCCAGCAGCAGGTCAGGAGGGGATGAAAAACTGTTTTTT. Translating it yields CASSRSGGDEKLFF.